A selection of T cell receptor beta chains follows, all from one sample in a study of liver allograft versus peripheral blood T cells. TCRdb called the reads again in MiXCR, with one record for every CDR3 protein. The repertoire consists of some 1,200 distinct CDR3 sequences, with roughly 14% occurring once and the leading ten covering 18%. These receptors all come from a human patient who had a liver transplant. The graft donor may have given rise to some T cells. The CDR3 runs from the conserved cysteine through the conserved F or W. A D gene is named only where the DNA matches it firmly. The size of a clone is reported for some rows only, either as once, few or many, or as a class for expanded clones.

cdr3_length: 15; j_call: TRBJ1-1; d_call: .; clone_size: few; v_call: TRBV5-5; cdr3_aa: CASSFSGGGGTEAFF; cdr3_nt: TGTGCCAGCAGCTTTTCGGGCGGTGGCGGGACTGAAGCTTTCTTT
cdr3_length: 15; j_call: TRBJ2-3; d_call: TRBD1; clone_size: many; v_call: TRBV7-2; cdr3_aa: CASSAGTGYTDTQYF; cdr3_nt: TGTGCCAGCAGCGCGGGGACAGGGTACACAGATACGCAGTATTTT
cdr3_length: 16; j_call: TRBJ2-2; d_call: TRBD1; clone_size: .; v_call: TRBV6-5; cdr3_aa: CASSYSQGQTTGELFF; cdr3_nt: TGTGCCAGCAGTTACTCCCAGGGACAGACTACCGGGGAGCTGTTTTTT
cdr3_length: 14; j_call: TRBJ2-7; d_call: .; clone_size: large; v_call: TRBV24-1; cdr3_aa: CATSDVRGHYEQYF; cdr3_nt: TGTGCCACCAGTGATGTGAGGGGACACTACGAGCAGTACTTC
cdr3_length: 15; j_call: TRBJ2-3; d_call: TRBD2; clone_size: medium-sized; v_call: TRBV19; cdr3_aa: CASYSGSRGTDTQYF; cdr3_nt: TGTGCCAGTTATAGCGGGAGCCGTGGGACAGATACGCAGTATTTT
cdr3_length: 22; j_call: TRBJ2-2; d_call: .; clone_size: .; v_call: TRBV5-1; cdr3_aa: CASSLRSTGAWETSTNTGELFF; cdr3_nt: TGCGCCAGCAGCCTCCGATCAACCGGGGCTTGGGAGACCTCGACGAACACCGGGGAGCTGTTTTTT
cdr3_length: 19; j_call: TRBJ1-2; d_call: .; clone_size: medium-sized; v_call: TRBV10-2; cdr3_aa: CASSEIPGYRAPNPYGYTF; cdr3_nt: TGCGCCAGCAGTGAGATTCCCGGGTACCGGGCCCCCAATCCGTATGGCTACACCTTC
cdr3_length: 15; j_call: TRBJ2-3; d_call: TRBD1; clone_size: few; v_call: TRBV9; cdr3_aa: CASSVGTVAADTQYF; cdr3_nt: TGTGCCAGCAGCGTCGGGACAGTCGCGGCAGATACGCAGTATTTT
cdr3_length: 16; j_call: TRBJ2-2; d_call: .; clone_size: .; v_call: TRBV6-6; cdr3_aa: CASSYSKGAGTGELFF; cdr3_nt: TGTGCCAGCAGTTACTCGAAAGGGGCGGGCACCGGGGAGCTGTTTTTT
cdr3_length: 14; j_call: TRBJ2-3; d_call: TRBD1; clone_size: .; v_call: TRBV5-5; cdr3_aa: CASRSTGGTDTQYF; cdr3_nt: TGTGCCAGCAGGAGCACAGGGGGCACAGATACGCAGTATTTT
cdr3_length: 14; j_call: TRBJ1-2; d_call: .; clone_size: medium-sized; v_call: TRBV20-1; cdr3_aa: CSASGKVVADGYTF; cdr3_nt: TGCAGTGCTAGCGGGAAGGTCGTGGCGGATGGCTACACCTTC
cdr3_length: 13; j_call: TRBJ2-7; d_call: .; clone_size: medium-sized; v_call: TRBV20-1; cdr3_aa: CSARDGRTYEQYF; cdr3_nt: TGCAGTGCTAGAGACGGACGGACCTACGAGCAGTACTTC
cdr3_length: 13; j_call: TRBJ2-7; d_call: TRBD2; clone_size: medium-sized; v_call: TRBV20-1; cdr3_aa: CSATSGSKYEQYF; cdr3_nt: TGCAGTGCTACTAGCGGGAGCAAGTACGAGCAGTACTTC
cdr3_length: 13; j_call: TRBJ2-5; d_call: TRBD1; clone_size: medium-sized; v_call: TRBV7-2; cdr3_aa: CASSLVRGKTQYF; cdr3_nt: TGTGCCAGCAGCTTAGTCAGGGGGAAGACCCAGTACTTC
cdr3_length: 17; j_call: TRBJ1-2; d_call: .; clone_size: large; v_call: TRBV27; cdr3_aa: CASSSSLRGWGTYGYTF; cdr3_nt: TGTGCCAGCAGTTCCAGCTTGCGGGGCTGGGGGACCTATGGCTACACCTTC
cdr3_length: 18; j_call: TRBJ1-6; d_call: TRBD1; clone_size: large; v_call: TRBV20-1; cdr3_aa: CSARDGGTGSSYNSPLHF; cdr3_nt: TGCAGTGCTAGAGATGGAGGGACAGGGAGCTCCTATAATTCACCCCTCCACTTT
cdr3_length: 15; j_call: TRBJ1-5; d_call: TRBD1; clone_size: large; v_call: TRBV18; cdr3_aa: CASSGNQGGAQPQHF; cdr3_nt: TGTGCCAGCTCCGGGAATCAGGGGGGTGCTCAGCCCCAGCATTTT